Each of the 24 T cell receptor beta chains below was sequenced from the same sample in a study of monozygotic twins with inflammatory bowel disease. From its re-call of the 5' RACE reads, TCRdb lists each CDR3 protein once, without DNA. Its clone listing holds a few hundred thousand distinct CDR3 sequences. The sequencing sample was made of blood. The source of these receptors is a human donor with ulcerative colitis or Crohn's disease, or a healthy co-twin of an affected twin (not recorded which).

This chain connects TRBV11-2 to TRBJ2-3. There are 12 residues in the CDR3. Germline loops: CDR1 SGHAT, CDR2 FQNNGV. The CDR3 here is CASNLGTDTQYF. The full variable domain, with the rest looked up from reference TRBV11-2 and TRBJ2-3, is EAGVAQSPRYKIIEKRQSVAFWCNPISGHATLYWYQQILGQGPKLLIQFQNNGVVDDSQLPKDRFSAERLKGVDSTLKIQPAKLEDSAVYLCASNLGTDTQYFGPGTRLTVL.

The J gene is TRBJ2-2, the V gene TRBV7-9; no DNA is available, so the TRBD2 call from TCRdb remains unchecked. Germline V gene sequence: CDR1 SEHNR, CDR2 FQNEAQ (reference sequence). The CDR3 has 17 residues. CDR3 region: CASSLIGGATNTGELFF.

J is TRBJ2-3 and V is TRBV7-6. In germline, CDR1 is SGHVS, CDR2 FNYEAQ. This CDR3 is 15 amino acids long. Here the CDR3 reads CASSLPTGYGDTQYF.

The chain recombines TRBV7-2 with TRBJ2-4. The CDR3 covers 14 residues. Germline assignment: CDR1 SGHTA and CDR2 FQGNSA. The CDR3 sequence is CASSLAGDQNIQYF.

The chain recombines TRBV20-1 with TRBJ2-1; TCRdb designates TRBD1, a call that cannot be tested without DNA. The CDR3 has 15 amino acids. Germline assignment: CDR1 DFQATT and CDR2 SNEGSKA (reference sequence). The CDR3 loop reads CSARDTAGHGYEQFF.

The chain combines TRBV27 with TRBJ2-1. Germline V gene data show CDR1 as MNHEY and CDR2 as SMNVEV (reference sequence). This CDR3 is 16 amino acids long. The CDR3 is CASSPLLQIQVNEQFF.

This chain connects TRBV5-1 to TRBJ1-6. Germline CDR1 reads SGHRS; CDR2 reads YFSETQ. The CDR3 totals 14 residues. CDR3 amino acids: CASSSDRAVSPLHF. Combining the CDR3 with reference TRBV5-1 and TRBJ1-6 gives the whole variable domain KAGVTQTPRYLIKTRGQQVTLSCSPISGHRSVSWYQQTPGQGLQFLFEYFSETQRNKGNFPGRFSGRQFSNSRSEMNVSTLELGDSALYLCASSSDRAVSPLHFGNGTRLTVT.

The chain is built from TRBV30 and TRBJ1-6; TCRdb lists TRBD1, though no DNA is available to test this call. Germline CDR1 GTSNPN, CDR2 SVGIG (reference sequence). This CDR3 spans 14 amino acids. CDR3 loop: CAWDLGQGYTPLHF.

V is TRBV11-1 and J is TRBJ1-2; the TRBD1 assignment by TCRdb is unverifiable without DNA. Germline-derived CDR1 and CDR2 are SGHAT and FQDESV (reference sequence). The CDR3 runs 18 residues. CDR3 sequence: CASSSEHRGRSQNYGYTF.

The CDR3 here is CASSLAPRTRNNEQFF. This chain links TRBV19 with TRBJ2-1; TCRdb picks TRBD2, but there is no DNA to check that call. This CDR3 comprises 16 residues. Germline V CDR1 and CDR2: LNHDA, SQIVND (reference sequence).

The chain joins TRBV19 to TRBJ2-3; TCRdb outputs TRBD2, but without DNA this stays unchecked. The CDR3 sequence is 13 residues long. Germline V gene sequence: CDR1 LNHDA, CDR2 SQIVND (reference sequence). CDR3 sequence: CASSTGGPDTQYF.

The chain couples TRBV12-3 or TRBV12-4 to TRBJ2-4; with no DNA, the TCRdb D assignment of TRBD2 cannot be verified. The CDR3 is 15 residues long. CDR3 protein: CASSPSGGDKNIQYF.

The chain employs TRBV5-1 and TRBJ2-3; there is no DNA to check the TCRdb D call of TRBD1. The CDR3 runs to 15 residues. In germline, CDR1 is SGHRS, CDR2 YFSETQ. CDR3 residues: CASRRRDSLTDTQYF. The full variable domain, with the rest looked up from reference TRBV5-1 and TRBJ2-3, is KAGVTQTPRYLIKTRGQQVTLSCSPISGHRSVSWYQQTPGQGLQFLFEYFSETQRNKGNFPGRFSGRQFSNSRSEMNVSTLELGDSALYLCASRRRDSLTDTQYFGPGTRLTVL.

This chain uses TRBV20-1 with TRBJ2-7; TCRdb lists TRBD2, though no DNA is available to test this call. The germline gives CDR1 DFQATT, CDR2 SNEGSKA (reference sequence). This CDR3 has 13 amino acids. The CDR3 spells CSATPAGTYEQYF.

The gene calls are TRBV5-6 and TRBJ2-1. CDR1 and CDR2 (germline): SGHDT, YYEEEE. This CDR3 region has 11 residues. CDR3 protein: CASSLRSEQFF.

The chain joins TRBV28 to TRBJ2-2. In germline, CDR1 is MDHEN, CDR2 SYDVKM. CDR3 length equals 14 residues. The chain's CDR3 is CASSTLGRTGELFF. Filled out from reference TRBV28 and TRBJ2-2, the complete variable domain reads DVKVTQSSRYLVKRTGEKVFLECVQDMDHENMFWYRQDPGLGLRLIYFSYDVKMKEKGDIPEGYSVSREKKERFSLILESASTNQTSMYLCASSTLGRTGELFFGEGSRLTVL.

V is TRBV11-3 and J is TRBJ2-1; TCRdb's D call of TRBD2 is untestable without DNA. CDR1 is SGHNT, CDR2 YENEEA, per germline. This CDR3 spans 15 amino acids. The CDR3 protein is CASSSRTSGGHEQFF.

The chain is built from TRBV6-5 and TRBJ2-3; absent DNA, TCRdb's TRBD1 call cannot be checked. The length of the CDR3 is 16 residues. Germline values: CDR1 MNHEY, CDR2 SVGAGI. The CDR3 region is CASSYYGQGSTDTQYF.

The gene calls are TRBV15 and TRBJ2-2; there is no DNA to check the TCRdb D call of TRBD2. The CDR3 covers 14 residues. Germline V gene sequence: CDR1 LNHNV, CDR2 YYDKDF (reference sequence). CDR3 loop: CATRRASNTGELFF.

This sequence joins TRBV12-3 or TRBV12-4 and TRBJ2-5; TCRdb picks TRBD2, but there is no DNA to check that call. The CDR3 spans 17 residues. The CDR3 spells CASSLGLAGAGKETQYF.

This chain joins TRBV20-1 and TRBJ2-1; TCRdb gives TRBD2 as the D gene, but with no DNA this cannot be confirmed. Germline-derived CDR1 and CDR2 are DFQATT and SNEGSKA (reference sequence). The length of the CDR3 is 18 residues. The CDR3 loop reads CSARHSVGLAGEINEQFF.

V gene TRBV12-3 or TRBV12-4 combines with J gene TRBJ2-1; as DNA is missing, the TRBD2 call by TCRdb cannot be tested. The CDR3 length is 14 residues. CDR3 protein: CASSFEGGRNEQFF.

This rearrangement joins TRBV7-9 to TRBJ2-1; TCRdb's D call of TRBD2 is untestable without DNA. This CDR3 comprises 11 residues. The germline V gene encodes CDR1 SEHNR and CDR2 FQNEAQ (reference sequence). CDR3 amino acids: CASSLGADPFF.

The J gene is TRBJ1-4, the V gene TRBV16; TCRdb returns TRBD1, unconfirmable since there is no DNA. The CDR3 consists of 15 residues. The germline V gene encodes CDR1 KGHSY and CDR2 FQNENV. This chain's CDR3 is CASSLDRVRGEKLFF.